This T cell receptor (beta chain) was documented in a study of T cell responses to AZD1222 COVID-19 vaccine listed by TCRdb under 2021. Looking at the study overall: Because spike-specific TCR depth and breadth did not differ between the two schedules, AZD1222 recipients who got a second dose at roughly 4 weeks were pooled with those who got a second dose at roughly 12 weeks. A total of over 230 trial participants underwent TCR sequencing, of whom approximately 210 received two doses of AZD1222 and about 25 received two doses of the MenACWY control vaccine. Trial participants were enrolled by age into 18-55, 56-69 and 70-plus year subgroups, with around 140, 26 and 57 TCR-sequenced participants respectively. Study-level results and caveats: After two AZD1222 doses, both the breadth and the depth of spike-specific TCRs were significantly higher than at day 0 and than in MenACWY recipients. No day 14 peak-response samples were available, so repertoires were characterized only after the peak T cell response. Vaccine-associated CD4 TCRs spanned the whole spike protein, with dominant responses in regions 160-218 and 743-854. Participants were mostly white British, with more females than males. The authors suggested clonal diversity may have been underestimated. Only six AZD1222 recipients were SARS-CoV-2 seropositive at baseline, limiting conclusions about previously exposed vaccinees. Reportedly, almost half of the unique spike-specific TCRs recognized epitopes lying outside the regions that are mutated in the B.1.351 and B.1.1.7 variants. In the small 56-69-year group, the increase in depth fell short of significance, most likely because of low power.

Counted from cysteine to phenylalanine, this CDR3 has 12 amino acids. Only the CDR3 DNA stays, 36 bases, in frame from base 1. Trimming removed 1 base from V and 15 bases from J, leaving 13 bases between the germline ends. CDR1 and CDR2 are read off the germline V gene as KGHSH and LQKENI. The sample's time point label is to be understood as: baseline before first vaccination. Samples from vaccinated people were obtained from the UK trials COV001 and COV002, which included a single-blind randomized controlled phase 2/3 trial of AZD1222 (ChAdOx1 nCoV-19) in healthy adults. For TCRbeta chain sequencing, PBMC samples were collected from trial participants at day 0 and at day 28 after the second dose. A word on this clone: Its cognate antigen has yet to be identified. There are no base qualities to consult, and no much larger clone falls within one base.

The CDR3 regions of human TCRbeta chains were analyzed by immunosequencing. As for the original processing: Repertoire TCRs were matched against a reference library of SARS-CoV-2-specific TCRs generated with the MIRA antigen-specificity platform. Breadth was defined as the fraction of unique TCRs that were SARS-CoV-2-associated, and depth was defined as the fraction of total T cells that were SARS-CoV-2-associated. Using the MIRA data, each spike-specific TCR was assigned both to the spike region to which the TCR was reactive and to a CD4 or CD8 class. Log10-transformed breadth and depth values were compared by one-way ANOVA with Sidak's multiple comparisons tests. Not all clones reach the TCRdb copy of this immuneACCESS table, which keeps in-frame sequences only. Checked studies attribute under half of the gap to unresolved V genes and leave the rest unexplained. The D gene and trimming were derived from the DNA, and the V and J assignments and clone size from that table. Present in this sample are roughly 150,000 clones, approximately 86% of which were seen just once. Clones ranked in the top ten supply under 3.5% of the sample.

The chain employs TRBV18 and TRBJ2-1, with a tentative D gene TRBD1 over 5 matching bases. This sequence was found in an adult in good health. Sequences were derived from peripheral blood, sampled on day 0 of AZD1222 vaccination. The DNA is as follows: TGTGCCAGCTCACCACTTGGCAGGGTAGCGTTCTTC. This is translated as CASSPLGRVAFF.